This paragraph reports one T cell receptor beta chain. The antigen remains undetermined. The sample belongs to a study of CD8 T cells in Susac syndrome. Germline CDR1 SGHTA, CDR2 FQGNSA. V was cut by 5 bases and J by 4 bases, with 14 bases left in between. There are 14 residues in the CDR3. Reverse transcription of roughly 0.5 to 1 ug RNA used random hexamers. One entry per CDR3 protein results from TCRdb running MiXCR on the immunoSEQ multiplex PCR reads. Here the sample spans roughly 180,000 distinct CDR3 sequences, about 95% being singletons. Study-level findings and limits: There was no clonal expansion in the CD4+ T cell repertoires of Susac syndrome.

The receptor comes from a human donor with Susac syndrome. J is TRBJ2-5 and V is TRBV7-2; D may be TRBD2 (6 bases). The sequenced material came from CD4+ T cells from PBMCs. This CDR3 reads CASSQLASGETQYF. The DNA for the CDR3 is TGTGCCAGCAGCCAACTAGCATCGGGAGAGACCCAGTACTTC.